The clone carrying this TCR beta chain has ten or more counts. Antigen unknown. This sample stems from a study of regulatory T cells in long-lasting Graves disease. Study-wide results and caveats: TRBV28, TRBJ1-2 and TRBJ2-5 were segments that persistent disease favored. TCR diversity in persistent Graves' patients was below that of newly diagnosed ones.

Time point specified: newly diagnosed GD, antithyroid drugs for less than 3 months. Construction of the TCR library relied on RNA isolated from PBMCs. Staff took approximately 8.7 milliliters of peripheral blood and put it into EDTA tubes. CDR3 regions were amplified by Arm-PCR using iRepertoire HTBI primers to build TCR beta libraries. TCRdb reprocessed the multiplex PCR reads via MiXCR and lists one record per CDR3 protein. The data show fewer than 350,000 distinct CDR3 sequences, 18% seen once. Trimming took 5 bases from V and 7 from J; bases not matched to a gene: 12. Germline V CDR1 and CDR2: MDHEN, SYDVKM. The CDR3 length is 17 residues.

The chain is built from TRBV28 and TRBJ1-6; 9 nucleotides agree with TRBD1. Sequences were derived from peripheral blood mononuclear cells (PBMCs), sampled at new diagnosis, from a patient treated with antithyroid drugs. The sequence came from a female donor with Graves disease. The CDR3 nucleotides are TGTGCCAGCAGTGGGACAGGGAGGTTTTCGGGCAATTCACCCCTCCACTTT. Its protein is CASSGTGRFSGNSPLHF.